This entry lists 25 T cell receptor beta chains sequenced from one sample in a study of shared clonotypes between healthy human individuals. The table came from immunoSEQ multiplex PCR; TCRdb's copy has only in-frame clones and leaves some out. The data show 2 million to 2.5 million clones, with approximately 94% seen just once and 0.1% to 0.15% held by the top ten. Sequenced: naive CD4+ T cells sorted from blood. Stated subset: CD45RA+ positively selected. These receptors originate from a man aged 18-30 years in good health.

Worth noting for this clone: One end of the junction fails to match germline, which may point to a read error. Other DNA sequences of this sample code for an identical CDR3. This sequence joins TRBV5-1 and TRBJ1-2, with 7 bases fitting TRBD1. Germline assignment: CDR1 SGHRS and CDR2 YFSETQ. The CDR3 contains 13 residues. The CDR3 region has the DNA TGCGCCAGCAGTTTGGAGGGGGCTTATGGCTACACCTTC. It is translated as CASSLEGAYGYTF.

The chain links TRBV4-1 to TRBJ1-1; D uncertain. CDR3 length equals 13 residues. Between the trimmed V and J ends, which lost 6 bases and 3 bases, there was a span of 11 bases. In germline, CDR1 is MGHRA, CDR2 YSYEKL. CDR3 nucleotide sequence: TGCGCCAGCAGACTCAGTCGGGACACTGAAGCTTTCTTT. Its translation is CASRLSRDTEAFF.

The chain combines TRBV30 with TRBJ2-7; D gene uncertain. The CDR3 extends over 15 amino acids. Trimming pared 0 bases from V and 3 bases from J, leaving 15 bases between. Germline V CDR1 and CDR2: GTSNPN, SVGIG (reference sequence). In DNA, the CDR3 is TGTGCCTGGAGTGTCCAGAACGTCAGGTTCTACGAGCAGTACTTC. This encodes CAWSVQNVRFYEQYF. The full variable domain, in which reference TRBV30 and TRBJ2-7 provide the parts outside the CDR3, is SQTIHQWPATLVQPVGSPLSLECTVEGTSNPNLYWYRQAAGRGLQLLFYSVGIGQISSEVPQNLSASRPQDRQFILSSKKLLLSDSGFYLCAWSVQNVRFYEQYFGPGTRLTVT.

The J gene is TRBJ2-1, the V gene TRBV18; 13 positions match TRBD2. Germline V gene lookup returns CDR1 KGHSH and CDR2 LQKENI. J gave up 9 bases and V 3 bases, and 14 bases lay outside the gene matches. The length of the CDR3 is 18 residues. CDR3 in DNA: TGTGCCAGCTCACCGGCGGCTGGACTAGCGGGAGCGGCGGTTGAGCAGTTCTTC. Translation: CASSPAAGLAGAAVEQFF. Filled out from reference TRBV18 and TRBJ2-1, the complete variable domain reads NAGVMQNPRHLVRRRGQEARLRCSPMKGHSHVYWYRQLPEEGLKFMVYLQKENIIDESGMPKERFSAEFPKEGPSILRIQQVVRGDSAAYFCASSPAAGLAGAAVEQFFGPGTRLTVL.

CDR3 nucleotides: TGTGCCAGCAGTGCTATTTTAGGGGCCCGGGCAGAGACCCAGTACTTC. It is translated as CASSAILGARAETQYF. The J gene is TRBJ2-5, the V gene TRBV6-1; tentatively, D is TRBD1 (5 bases). CDR1 MNHNS and CDR2 SASEGT come from the germline V gene. With 4 bases removed from V and 4 bases from J, the gap between germline ends came to 19 bases. The CDR3 loop spans 16 amino acids.

The chain links TRBV2 to TRBJ1-5; 9 nucleotides align to TRBD1. Germline lookup yields CDR1 SNHLY and CDR2 FYNNEI. The ends lost 6 bases at V and 8 bases at J; junction bases unmatched: 5. This CDR3 region has 13 residues. CDR3 nucleotides: TGTGCCAGCAGCGTGGGACAGGGTAAGCCCCAGCATTTT. Encoded protein: CASSVGQGKPQHF.

There are a few counts of this clone. This sequence joins TRBV7-2 and TRBJ2-3; D not certain. The germline V gene has CDR1 SGHTA and CDR2 FQGNSA. Trimming removed 5 bases at V and 2 bases at J, with 5 bases between. The CDR3 runs 12 residues. The DNA of the CDR3 is TGTGCCAGCAGCGCAAACACAGATACGCAGTATTTT. It is translated as CASSANTDTQYF.

The rearrangement links TRBV30 to TRBJ1-5; tentatively, D is TRBD1 (6 bases). This CDR3 has 16 amino acids. The ends were cut back, 2 bases at V and 2 bases at J, with 16 bases in the middle. Germline CDR1 GTSNPN, CDR2 SVGIG (reference sequence). CDR3 sequence: CAWSLRGQFGNQPQHF. As DNA, the CDR3 is TGTGCCTGGAGTTTGCGCGGACAGTTTGGCAATCAGCCCCAGCATTTT.

CDR3 bases: TGTGCCAGCAGCACCGCGGTCGGGACGTGGGGCAACGAGCAGTACTTC. Residues: CASSTAVGTWGNEQYF. The chain links TRBV9 to TRBJ2-7; either TRBD1 or TRBD2 may fit D (5 bases each). V lost 4 bases and J lost 5, with 22 bases in between. This CDR3 spans 16 amino acids. The germline V gene encodes CDR1 SGDLS and CDR2 YYNGEE.

The gene calls are TRBV5-1 and TRBJ2-1; D gene ambiguous. The CDR3 is 18 residues long. From germline, CDR1 is SGHRS and CDR2 YFSETQ. V lost 1 base, J lost 5 bases, and 22 bases lay in between. CDR3 coding DNA: TGCGCCAGCAGCTTGCGGATTATGGCTTTGGCCAGTAACAATGAGCAGTTCTTC. It specifies CASSLRIMALASNNEQFF.

For this clone: A read error may produce the germline difference seen at one junction end. The chain is built from TRBV7-7 and TRBJ2-1; 10 bases agree with TRBD2. The CDR3 covers 15 residues. CDR1 and CDR2 (germline): SSHAT, FNYEAQ (reference sequence). The CDR3 reads CASSSGSGGANEQFF. Here the CDR3 DNA reads TGTGCTAGCAGCTCTGGGAGCGGGGGGGCCAATGAGCAGTTCTTC.

The chain couples TRBV6-6 to TRBJ2-1; either TRBD1 or TRBD2 may supply D (5 bases each). V was cut by 6 bases and J by 2 bases, with 8 bases left in between. This CDR3 comprises 13 residues. Germline-derived CDR1 and CDR2 are MNHNY and SVGAGI (reference sequence). The CDR3 DNA sequence: TGTGCCAGCAGCCCGGGGCCCTACAATGAGCAGTTCTTC. Protein product: CASSPGPYNEQFF.

This clone has more than one count but fewer than ten. The gene calls are TRBV7-9 and TRBJ1-2; a weak D match, TRBD1 (5 bases). The CDR3 is 12 amino acids. Germline V gene lookup returns CDR1 SEHNR and CDR2 FQNEAQ (reference sequence). The V gene lost 5 bases and the J gene lost 9 bases, with 13 bases spanning the gap. CDR3 sequence reads: CASSITGARYTF. In DNA, the CDR3 is TGTGCCAGCAGCATTACCGGGGCCCGCTACACCTTC.

As regards this clone: At the DNA level, this CDR3 is encoded by other sequences in the same sample as well. V gene TRBV30 combines with J gene TRBJ1-4, with a tentative D call TRBD1 (5 bases). Germline lookup yields CDR1 GTSNPN and CDR2 SVGIG (reference sequence). This CDR3 contains 16 residues. Trimming stripped 3 bases from V and 7 bases from J, with 21 bases between. This CDR3 reads CAWRAGTLGFGEKLFF. The CDR3 nucleotides read TGTGCCTGGAGGGCGGGGACCCTCGGATTCGGTGAAAAACTGTTTTTT.

This chain uses TRBV19 with TRBJ1-2; D unresolved. Germline lookup yields CDR1 LNHDA and CDR2 SQIVND (reference sequence). CDR3 length: 17 residues. V was trimmed by 1 base and J by 2 bases, leaving 17 bases between them. CDR3 sequence reads: CASSIGPVTSTNYGYTF. Here the CDR3 DNA reads TGTGCCAGTAGTATAGGCCCAGTAACCTCTACCAACTATGGCTACACCTTC.

A few counts support this clone. At the DNA level, this CDR3 is encoded by other sequences in the same sample as well. The chain carries TRBV19 and TRBJ1-5; D is undetermined. The V and J ends lost 3 bases and 0 bases respectively, with 6 bases between them. The CDR3 has 14 amino acids. Germline V gives CDR1 LNHDA, CDR2 SQIVND (reference sequence). As DNA, the CDR3 is TGTGCCAGTAGTATCGGTAATAGCAATCAGCCCCAGCATTTT. Protein product: CASSIGNSNQPQHF.

The chain combines TRBV5-4 with TRBJ2-2; D remains ambiguous. There are 13 residues in the CDR3. Between the trimmed V and J ends, which lost 1 base and 5 bases, there was a span of 6 bases. Germline assignment: CDR1 SGHNT and CDR2 YYREEE (reference sequence). CDR3 DNA sequence: TGTGCCAGCAGCTTGCCGGTTACCGGGGAGCTGTTTTTT. Protein product: CASSLPVTGELFF.

The rearrangement links TRBV11-2 to TRBJ2-7; D is uncertain. Germline lookup yields CDR1 SGHAT and CDR2 FQNNGV. V lost 1 base and J 3 bases, leaving 10 bases between the germline ends. The CDR3 spans 14 residues. The CDR3 spells CASSLVGSYYEQYF. CDR3 DNA sequence: TGTGCCAGCAGCTTAGTCGGGTCCTACTACGAGCAGTACTTC.

V is TRBV28 and J is TRBJ2-4, with TRBD2 identical over 8 bases. The CDR3 runs 14 residues. The germline gives CDR1 MDHEN, CDR2 SYDVKM. With V trimmed by 7 bases and J by 5 bases, 7 bases remained unmatched. CDR3 sequence reads: CASTSGGIQNIQYF. CDR3 nucleotides: TGTGCCAGCACCTCGGGAGGGATCCAAAACATTCAGTACTTC.

This clone was recorded only once. The same CDR3 can be traced to other DNA sequences in this sample. This chain uses TRBV10-1 with TRBJ2-5; 13 bases line up with TRBD2. With 3 bases clipped from V and 4 bases from J, the junction kept 2 bases outside the gene matches. CDR3 size: 15 residues. Per the germline V gene, CDR1 is WNHNN and CDR2 is SYGVQD (reference sequence). The CDR3 loop is CASSEGLAGVETQYF. For the CDR3, the DNA is TGCGCCAGCAGTGAAGGACTAGCGGGGGTAGAGACCCAGTACTTC.

V gene TRBV5-1 combines with J gene TRBJ1-6; maybe TRBD1 (5 bases). CDR1 is SGHRS and CDR2 is YFSETQ in the germline V gene. The CDR3 has 15 residues. The V end lost 3 bases, the J end lost 6 bases, and 13 bases lay between the germline ends. The CDR3 coding sequence is TGCGCCAGCAGCTCCCGGACAATCTCTAATTCACCCCTCCACTTT. Its protein is CASSSRTISNSPLHF.

The chain couples TRBV6-1 to TRBJ2-7; TRBD2 matches at 11 bases. Per germline, CDR1 MNHNS and CDR2 SASEGT. V shed 3 bases and J 6 bases; nucleotides not matched to a gene: 7. The CDR3 is 15 residues long. The CDR3 nucleotides read TGTGCCAGCAGTGAGACTAGCGGGGCTGTGGGCGAGCAGTACTTC. As protein: CASSETSGAVGEQYF.

The chain employs TRBV7-2 and TRBJ2-7, with TRBD1 identical over 8 bases. CDR1 and CDR2 (germline): SGHTA, FQGNSA. The CDR3 is 15 residues long. J was trimmed by 3 bases and V by 4 bases; bases with no gene match: 8. The CDR3 DNA sequence: TGTGCCAGCAGCTGGGGCACAGGGGGAGTCTACGAGCAGTACTTC. It specifies CASSWGTGGVYEQYF.

The V and J genes are TRBV5-5 and TRBJ2-7, with 10 bases fitting TRBD1. With 2 bases clipped from V and 6 bases from J, the junction kept 5 bases outside the gene matches. This CDR3 has 14 residues. Germline V gene lookup returns CDR1 SGHKS and CDR2 YYEKEE (reference sequence). CDR3 bases: TGTGCCAGCAGCTTCCCGGGACAGGGGTTCGAGCAGTACTTC. This encodes CASSFPGQGFEQYF.

This CDR3 reads CARKPETNYGYTF. The CDR3 DNA reads TGTGCCAGGAAGCCCGAGACTAACTATGGCTACACCTTC. This chain uses TRBV11-3 with TRBJ1-2; no definite D call. V gave up 9 bases and J gave up 0 bases, with 11 bases separating them. The CDR3 extends over 13 amino acids. Germline CDR1 is SGHNT and CDR2 is YENEEA.